The 10 T cell receptor beta chains below all came from one sample that was sequenced in a study of T cell responses to AZD1222 COVID-19 vaccine. Here immunoSEQ multiplex PCR was the method, and the copy in TCRdb shows in-frame clones only, minus some. This sample has over 85,000 clones, with more than 85% found just once. The material sequenced was peripheral blood, taken on day 0 of AZD1222 vaccination. The receptors come from an adult in good health.

The chain couples TRBV19 to TRBJ2-5; 14 bases are shared with TRBD2. The germline V gene has CDR1 LNHDA and CDR2 SQIVND (reference sequence). Trimming took 5 bases from V and 5 from J; bases not matched to a gene: 4. There are 15 residues in the CDR3. The CDR3 coding sequence is TGTGCCAGTAGTCCCGGGACTAGCGGGGGTGAGACCCAGTACTTC. The encoded protein is CASSPGTSGGETQYF.

The V gene is TRBV20-1, the J gene TRBJ1-2; D is undetermined. The CDR3 sequence is 13 residues long. Trimming shortened V by 3 bases and J by 7 bases, and 15 bases separated the two germline ends. Germline V gene sequence: CDR1 DFQATT, CDR2 SNEGSKA (reference sequence). The CDR3 DNA sequence: TGCAGTGCTAGTGCTCCCCAGAAAGGTGGCTACACCTTC. It codes for CSASAPQKGGYTF.

The rearrangement links TRBV7-2 to TRBJ2-7, with D possibly being TRBD1 (6 bases). From germline, CDR1 is SGHTA and CDR2 FQGNSA. Trimming stripped 3 bases from V and 5 bases from J, with 17 bases between. The CDR3 totals 15 residues. The CDR3 DNA reads TGTGCCAGCAGCTTTTTCCCCACAGGGCGGGACGAGCAGTACTTC. Translating it yields CASSFFPTGRDEQYF.

The V call is TRBV27, the J call TRBJ1-5; a possible D gene is TRBD1 (5 bases). The germline V and J ends were trimmed by 2 bases and 4 bases, with 15 bases remaining between them. The CDR3 sequence is 16 residues long. Germline CDR1 MNHEY, CDR2 SMNVEV (reference sequence). The CDR3 loop is CASSLAGRGGNQPQHF. The CDR3 DNA reads TGTGCCAGCAGTTTAGCGGGCCGGGGGGGGAATCAGCCCCAGCATTTT.

This clone came up once. The genes are TRBV19 and TRBJ1-1; D uncertain. This CDR3 is built from 13 residues. Trimming removed 5 bases from V and 0 bases from J, with 7 bases in between. Germline assignment: CDR1 LNHDA and CDR2 SQIVND (reference sequence). Here the CDR3 reads CASSYRLNTEAFF. The CDR3 DNA sequence: TGTGCCAGTAGTTACCGGCTGAACACTGAAGCTTTCTTT. The full variable domain, completed using reference TRBV19 and TRBJ1-1, is DGGITQSPKYLFRKEGQNVTLSCEQNLNHDAMYWYRQDPGQGLRLIYYSQIVNDFQKGDIAEGYSVSREKKESFPLTVTSAQKNPTAFYLCASSYRLNTEAFFGQGTRLTVV.

The V gene is TRBV4-3, the J gene TRBJ2-7, with D possibly being TRBD1 or TRBD2 (6 bases each). This CDR3 has 15 amino acids. Trimming took 1 base from V and 4 from J, leaving 14 bases between them. CDR1 LGHNA and CDR2 YSLEER come from the germline V gene. As DNA, the CDR3 is TGCGCCAGCAGCCAAGGATTAGGGGGGCTTTACGAGCAGTACTTC. It yields the protein CASSQGLGGLYEQYF.

The chain uses TRBV5-4 and TRBJ1-1, with D perhaps TRBD1 (6 bases). The CDR3 loop spans 12 amino acids. The germline V gene has CDR1 SGHNT and CDR2 YYREEE (reference sequence). The V and J ends lost 9 bases and 6 bases respectively, with 15 bases between them. CDR3: CATYRVNAEAFF. The CDR3, as DNA: TGTGCCACCTACAGGGTTAATGCTGAAGCTTTCTTT.

The rearrangement joins TRBV11-1 to TRBJ2-7, with D perhaps being TRBD1 or TRBD2 (5 bases each). Germline V gives CDR1 SGHAT, CDR2 FQDESV (reference sequence). V was cut by 4 bases and J by 6 bases, with 13 bases left in between. This CDR3 comprises 13 residues. Written as DNA, the CDR3 is TGTGCCAGCAGCTCTACCCCCGGGGCCGAGCAGTACTTC. It translates to CASSSTPGAEQYF. Combining the CDR3 with reference TRBV11-1 and TRBJ2-7 gives the whole variable domain EAEVAQSPRYKITEKSQAVAFWCDPISGHATLYWYRQILGQGPELLVQFQDESVVDDSQLPKDRFSAERLKGVDSTLKIQPAELGDSAMYLCASSSTPGAEQYFGPGTRLTVT.

V gene TRBV21-1 combines with J gene TRBJ2-7; TRBD2, the table's D call, lacks a check against the DNA. TRBV21-1 is termed a pseudogene. The CDR3 runs 17 residues. In DNA form, the CDR3 reads TGTGCCAGCAGCAAGCGCCGACTAGCGGAGAGCTCCTACGAGCAGTACTTC. Its protein is CASSKRRLAESSYEQYF.

The J gene is TRBJ1-2, the V gene TRBV7-3; 7 bases map to TRBD1. The V and J ends lost 5 bases and 4 bases, in that order; junction bases with no gene match: 10. Looked up from germline, CDR1 is SGHTA and CDR2 is FQGTGA. There are 15 residues in the CDR3. This chain's CDR3 is CASSLGTGQTYGYTF. In DNA form, the CDR3 reads TGTGCCAGCAGCCTAGGAACGGGACAGACCTATGGCTACACCTTC.